Listed here are 9 T cell receptor beta chains from one sample, sequenced in a study of T cell clonality in common variable immunodeficiency. Method: immunoSEQ multiplex PCR; TCRdb's copy keeps in-frame clones and lacks some. The sample yields around 21,000 clones, without any singletons. Overall study results and limits: Common variable immunodeficiency TCR beta sequences reportedly had fewer deletions and N-nucleotide insertions.

These receptors have no known antigen. Source material: peripheral blood mononuclear cells. These receptors were taken from a human donor with common variable immunodeficiency.

Regarding this clone: From the germline J gene comes the end of the CDR3, since the read stops 3 residues before it. The chain joins TRBV2 to TRBJ2-2; possibly TRBD2 for D (6 bases). In germline, CDR1 is SNHLY, CDR2 FYNNEI. With 4 bases removed from V and 5 bases from J, the gap between germline ends came to 11 bases. CDR3 size: 14 residues. Incomplete CDR3 DNA: TGTGCCAGCAGTGTCGGGACTTTAACCGGGGAG. Its translation is CASSVGTLTGE. The complete CDR3 reads CASSVGTLTGELFF.

Concerning this clone: The read terminates 3 residues before the CDR3 end, so the remaining end is supplied by the germline J gene. This chain connects TRBV19 to TRBJ1-6; weak D call: TRBD1 (5 bases). This CDR3 spans 14 amino acids. Germline V gene sequence: CDR1 LNHDA, CDR2 SQIVND (reference sequence). V dropped 2 bases and J dropped 9 bases, with 11 bases sitting between them. The CDR3 loop is CASSIKGRSSPLHF. The CDR3 DNA, read in part, is TGTGCCAGTAGTATAAAGGGGAGAAGTTCACCC.

About this clone itself: The read finishes 3 residues shy of the CDR3 end, and the germline J gene is used to complete it. V is TRBV20-1 and J is TRBJ2-7, with 9 bases identical to TRBD2. Losses at the gene ends were 3 bases for V and 3 bases for J; bases not matched to a gene: 3. Germline assignment: CDR1 DFQATT and CDR2 SNEGSKA (reference sequence). This CDR3 region has 13 residues. The DNA read from the CDR3 is TGCAGTGCTAGGTGGACTAGCGACTACGAG. Protein product: CSARWTSDYE. The whole CDR3 protein is CSARWTSDYEQYF.

In its sample, this clone was seen a few times. The sequenced fragment ends 3 residues before the CDR3 boundary, so the rest is inferred from the germline J gene. V and J are TRBV7-2 and TRBJ1-1; 11 bases are shared with TRBD1. Germline CDR1 is SGHTA and CDR2 is FQGNSA. This CDR3 contains 15 residues. The trim removed 1 base at V and 5 bases at J, leaving 3 bases unmatched. Partial CDR3 DNA: TGTGCCAGCAGCTTAGGGGGACAGGGGGGGACTGAA. Protein sequence: CASSLGGQGGTE. The whole CDR3 is CASSLGGQGGTEAFF.

This clone was recorded a few times. From the germline J gene comes the end of the CDR3, since the read stops 3 residues before it. The rearrangement links TRBV18 to TRBJ2-7, with 15 bases fitting TRBD2. Germline V gene data show CDR1 as KGHSH and CDR2 as LQKENI. This CDR3 is 18 amino acids long. The V gene end was trimmed by 5 bases and the J gene end by 5 bases; junction bases not matched to a gene: 13. The sequenced CDR3 bases are TGTGCCAGCTCAACGAGGACTAGCGGGAGGGCCTCCAACGACGAG. Translated, it gives CASSTRTSGRASNDE. The whole CDR3 region reads CASSTRTSGRASNDEQYF.

As to this clone: The read terminates 3 residues before the CDR3 end, so the remaining end is supplied by the germline J gene. J is TRBJ1-2 and V is TRBV7-4, with a weak D call TRBD1 (6 bases). The germline V and J ends were trimmed by 8 bases and 4 bases, with 14 bases remaining between them. The CDR3 runs to 13 residues. Looked up from germline, CDR1 is SGHVT and CDR2 is SQSDAQ. The part of the CDR3 DNA that was read is TGTGCCAGCCCGGGGGGGGGCTTCTATGGC. Amino acid sequence: CASPGGGFYG. The full CDR3 is CASPGGGFYGYTF.

For this clone: The read gets to within 3 residues of the CDR3 end, and the germline J gene fills in the rest. The chain uses TRBV30 and TRBJ2-3; 8 bases map to TRBD1. CDR3 length equals 14 residues. The germline V gene has CDR1 GTSNPN and CDR2 SVGIG (reference sequence). J was trimmed by 2 bases and V by 5 bases; bases with no gene match: 6. CDR3 in amino acids: CAWSTGGLTDTQYF. The DNA read from the CDR3 is TGTGCCTGGTCCACAGGGGGACTCACAGATACG. Based on the CDR3 plus reference TRBV30 and TRBJ2-3, the full variable domain is SQTIHQWPATLVQPVGSPLSLECTVEGTSNPNLYWYRQAAGRGLQLLFYSVGIGQISSEVPQNLSASRPQDRQFILSSKKLLLSDSGFYLCAWSTGGLTDTQYFGPGTRLTVL.

On this clone: The read ends 3 residues early relative to the CDR3; the germline J gene fills the gap. The chain combines TRBV19 with TRBJ2-5; D is perhaps TRBD2 (5 bases). CDR1 and CDR2 from the germline V gene are LNHDA and SQIVND (reference sequence). CDR3 length: 15 amino acids. V dropped 5 bases and J dropped 4 bases, with 17 bases sitting between them. CDR3 DNA (partial): TGTGCCAGTAGTTTCCTACTAGGTCGGGGAGAGACC. This gives the protein CASSFLLGRGET. The full CDR3 reads CASSFLLGRGETQYF.

The part of the CDR3 DNA that was read is TGTGCCAGCAGCCCACGGGACAGGGGCTACAATGAG. Translated, it gives CASSPRDRGYNE. The whole CDR3 region reads CASSPRDRGYNEQFF. The chain has TRBV7-2 and TRBJ2-1, with 10 bases lining up with TRBD1. Read coverage stops 3 residues before the CDR3 terminus; the germline J gene supplies the remainder. The V gene end was trimmed by 5 bases and the J gene end by 3 bases; junction bases not matched to a gene: 4. This CDR3 region has 15 residues. Germline assignment: CDR1 SGHTA and CDR2 FQGNSA.